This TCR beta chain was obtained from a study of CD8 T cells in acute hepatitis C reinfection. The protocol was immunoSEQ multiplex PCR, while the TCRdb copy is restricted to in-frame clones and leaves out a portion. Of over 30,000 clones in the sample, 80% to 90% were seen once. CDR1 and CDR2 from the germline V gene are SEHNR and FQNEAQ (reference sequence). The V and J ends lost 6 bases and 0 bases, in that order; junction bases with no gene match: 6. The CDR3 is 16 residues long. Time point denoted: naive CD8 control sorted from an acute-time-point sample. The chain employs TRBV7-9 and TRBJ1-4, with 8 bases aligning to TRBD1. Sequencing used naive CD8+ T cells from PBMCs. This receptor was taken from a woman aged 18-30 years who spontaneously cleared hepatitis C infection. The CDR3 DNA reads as TGTGCCAGCAGACGGGACAGGATCGCAACTAATGAAAAACTGTTTTTT. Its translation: CASRRDRIATNEKLFF.